Listed below are T cell receptor beta chains from one sample, sequenced in a study of T cell responses to AZD1222 COVID-19 vaccine. TCRdb's table, derived via immunoSEQ multiplex PCR, lists solely in-frame clones and lacks some. The data show tens of thousands of clones, roughly 84% seen once. Sequenced material: peripheral blood, taken on day 0 of AZD1222 vaccination. These receptors were taken from an adult in good health. Each CDR3 is given with its conserved first and last residue. The order of the fields is V gene, D gene, J gene, clone size, CDR3 protein, CDR3 DNA. The D gene is left open where the match is weak. For some rows the clone size is stated as once, few or many, or as a class when expanded; others skip it.

TRBV7-9	.	TRBJ2-7	.	CASSYREEQYF	TGTGCCAGCAGCTATAGAGAGGAGCAGTACTTC
TRBV28	TRBD1	TRBJ2-7	.	CASSLRQGTYEQYF	TGTGCCAGCAGTTTACGACAGGGAACCTACGAGCAGTACTTC
TRBV13	.	TRBJ2-5	.	CASSSRRSTQETQYF	TGTGCCAGCAGCTCCCGCCGTTCGACGCAAGAGACCCAGTACTTC
TRBV19	TRBD2	TRBJ2-5	.	CASSTPGRAGQETQYF	TGTGCCAGTAGTACCCCGGGGAGGGCGGGACAAGAGACCCAGTACTTC
TRBV30	.	TRBJ2-7	.	CAWSSGFTYEQYF	TGTGCCTGGAGTTCTGGATTCACCTACGAGCAGTACTTC
TRBV2	.	TRBJ1-2	.	CASSVDINYGYTF	TGTGCCAGCAGTGTAGACATTAACTATGGCTACACCTTC
TRBV9	TRBD2	TRBJ2-1	.	CASSVEAGGPYEQFF	TGTGCCAGCAGCGTAGAAGCGGGGGGGCCCTATGAGCAGTTCTTC
TRBV7-9	.	TRBJ2-7	.	CASSLRGSGEQYF	TGTGCCAGCAGCTTAAGAGGGAGTGGCGAGCAGTACTTC
TRBV6-6	.	TRBJ1-6	.	CASSTSGRSPLHF	TGTGCCAGCAGCACGTCAGGGAGGTCACCCCTCCACTTT
TRBV19	.	TRBJ2-6	.	CASAEGAGANVLTF	TGTGCCAGTGCGGAGGGGGCTGGGGCCAACGTCCTGACTTTC
TRBV5-1	TRBD1	TRBJ2-3	few	CASSLVQGYGTDTQYF	TGCGCCAGCAGCTTGGTACAGGGGTACGGCACAGATACGCAGTATTTT
TRBV7-2	TRBD2	TRBJ2-1	.	CASSLDWTSGVLGLFF	TGTGCCAGCAGCTTAGATTGGACTAGCGGGGTTTTGGGACTGTTCTTC
TRBV6-5	.	TRBJ1-5	once	CASGRDSNQPQHF	TGTGCCAGCGGGCGGGACAGCAATCAGCCCCAGCATTTT
TRBV5-6	TRBD1	TRBJ1-5	.	CASNRGNQPQHF	TGTGCCTCCAACAGGGGGAATCAGCCCCAGCATTTT
TRBV27	.	TRBJ1-5	.	CASSLRAPEGFLDQPQHF	TGTGCCAGCAGTTTAAGAGCCCCAGAAGGATTTCTCGATCAGCCCCAGCATTTT
TRBV6-6	.	TRBJ1-5	.	CASSLQGGQPQHF	TGTGCCAGCAGTTTACAGGGTGGGCAGCCCCAGCATTTT
TRBV19	.	TRBJ1-2	.	CASSIGAVYGYTF	TGTGCCAGTAGTATAGGGGCAGTCTATGGCTACACCTTC
TRBV28	.	TRBJ1-6	.	CASTFRTSYNSPLHF	TGTGCCAGCACCTTTAGGACCAGCTATAATTCACCCCTCCACTTT
TRBV18	TRBD1	TRBJ1-1	.	CASSPGSGTGGRAFF	TGTGCCAGCTCACCCGGTTCGGGGACAGGGGGACGAGCTTTCTTT
TRBV4-3	TRBD2	TRBJ2-2	.	CASSRGLAASGGELFF	TGCGCCAGCAGCCGAGGACTAGCGGCTTCTGGCGGGGAGCTGTTTTTT
TRBV19	.	TRBJ2-1	.	CATATANRANEQFF	TGTGCCACCGCGACAGCAAATAGGGCCAATGAGCAGTTCTTC
TRBV13	.	TRBJ1-3	.	CASSLGRNTIYF	TGTGCCAGCAGCTTAGGTCGAAACACCATATATTTT
TRBV28	TRBD2	TRBJ2-3	.	CASSLIGLAQYF	TGTGCCAGCAGTTTAATTGGACTAGCGCAGTATTTT
TRBV4-3	.	TRBJ2-1	.	CASGAGGDEQFF	TGCGCCAGCGGCGCCGGAGGGGATGAGCAGTTCTTC
TRBV4-1	.	TRBJ2-7	.	CASSQDYEQYF	TGCGCCAGCAGCCAAGATTACGAGCAGTACTTC
TRBV4-2	.	TRBJ1-5	few	CASSQGTDSNQPQHF	TGTGCCAGCAGCCAAGGGACTGATAGCAATCAGCCCCAGCATTTT
TRBV7-2	TRBD1	TRBJ1-5	.	CASSPRTGWEQPQHF	TGTGCCAGCAGCCCGAGGACAGGGTGGGAGCAGCCCCAGCATTTT
TRBV27	.	TRBJ2-1	.	CASRKGGVNNEQFF	TGTGCCAGCAGGAAAGGAGGGGTCAACAATGAGCAGTTCTTC
TRBV2	.	TRBJ2-7	.	CASRKGPDSYEQYF	TGTGCCAGCAGGAAGGGACCTGACTCCTACGAGCAGTACTTC
TRBV7-2	TRBD1	TRBJ1-6	once	CASSHGTGGYNSPLHF	TGTGCCAGCAGCCATGGGACAGGGGGCTATAATTCACCCCTCCACTTT
TRBV28	TRBD1	TRBJ1-2	.	CASSPQGQGKWYGYTF	TGTGCCAGCAGCCCTCAGGGACAGGGAAAGTGGTATGGCTACACCTTC
TRBV29-1	TRBD1	TRBJ2-7	.	CSVGTGVEQYF	TGCAGCGTTGGGACAGGGGTTGAGCAGTACTTC
TRBV27	.	TRBJ1-4	.	CASSGAVGKLFF	TGTGCCAGCAGTGGCGCCGTTGGGAAACTGTTTTTT
TRBV15	.	TRBJ1-1	.	CATSRGAVNTEAFF	TGTGCCACCAGCAGAGGAGCGGTGAACACTGAAGCTTTCTTT
TRBV4-2	.	TRBJ2-5	.	CASSPNPTGYETQYF	TGTGCCAGCAGCCCTAACCCCACAGGGTACGAGACCCAGTACTTC
TRBV7-9	.	TRBJ1-1	.	CASSFWTVSDTEAFF	TGTGCCAGCAGCTTTTGGACAGTATCAGACACTGAAGCTTTCTTT
TRBV5-5	TRBD1	TRBJ1-6	once	CASRRDRDNSPLHF	TGTGCCAGCAGGAGAGACAGGGATAATTCACCCCTCCACTTT
TRBV5-1	TRBD1	TRBJ1-2	.	CASSLNGNRGGGYTF	TGCGCCAGCAGCCTTAACGGTAACAGGGGAGGAGGCTACACCTTC
TRBV5-1	.	TRBJ2-5	once	CASSLALAETQYF	TGCGCCAGCAGCTTGGCTCTGGCTGAGACCCAGTACTTC
TRBV29-1	.	TRBJ2-5	once	CSVSPTGQETQYF	TGCAGCGTTTCTCCGACAGGACAAGAGACCCAGTACTTC